This T cell receptor (beta chain) was identified during a study of OX40 agonist ivuxolimab in advanced cancers. Whole-study context: Earlier anti-PD-1, anti-PD-L1 or anti-CTLA-4 therapy was permitted; over 35% had received some. Study-level results: Among some nonresponders, normalized T-cell clonal expansion was also low. The average count of expanded clones was higher among CD8+ T cells than among CD4+.

The V gene's germline CDR1 is SGHDT and CDR2 YYEEEE. This CDR3 has 14 amino acids. V dropped 3 bases and J dropped 7 bases, with 14 bases sitting between them. For this clone: Its antigen is currently unknown.

Libraries were prepared by immunoSEQ multiplex PCR; TCRdb keeps only in-frame clonotypes and omits some of them. The sample holds 15,000 to 20,000 clones, more than 60% seen once. The J gene is TRBJ2-1, the V gene TRBV5-6; perhaps D is TRBD1 or TRBD2 (6 bases each). This specimen was CD4+ or CD8+ T cells sorted from blood, taken in a trial of the OX40 agonist ivuxolimab. This clonotype was obtained from an adult with an advanced solid tumor such as melanoma, head and neck, liver or kidney cancer. CDR3 sequence reads: CASSSRGPGNEQFF. CDR3 DNA sequence: TGTGCCAGCAGCTCCCGGGGGCCGGGGAATGAGCAGTTCTTC.